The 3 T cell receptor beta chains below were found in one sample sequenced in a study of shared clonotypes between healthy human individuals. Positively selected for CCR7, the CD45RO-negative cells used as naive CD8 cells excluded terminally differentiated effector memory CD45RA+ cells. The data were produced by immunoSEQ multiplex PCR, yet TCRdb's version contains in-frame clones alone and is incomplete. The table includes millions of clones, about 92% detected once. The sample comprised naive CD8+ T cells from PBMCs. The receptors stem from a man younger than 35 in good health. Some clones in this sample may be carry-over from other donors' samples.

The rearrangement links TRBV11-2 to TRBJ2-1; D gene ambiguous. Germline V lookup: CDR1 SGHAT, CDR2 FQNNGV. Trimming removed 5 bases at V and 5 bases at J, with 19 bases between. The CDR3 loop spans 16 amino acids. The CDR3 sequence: CASSPTVRTTDNEQFF. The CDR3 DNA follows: TGTGCCAGCAGCCCAACCGTCAGAACAACCGACAATGAGCAGTTCTTC.

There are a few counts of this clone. The CDR3 reads CATSPDGTGGFGEQFF. The CDR3 DNA is TGTGCCACCAGCCCTGACGGGACAGGGGGCTTTGGTGAGCAGTTCTTC. The genes are TRBV15 and TRBJ2-1, with 12 bases lining up with TRBD1. CDR1 is LNHNV, CDR2 YYDKDF, per germline (reference sequence). V was clipped by 5 bases and J by 9 bases; unmatched bases: 11. The CDR3 contains 16 residues.

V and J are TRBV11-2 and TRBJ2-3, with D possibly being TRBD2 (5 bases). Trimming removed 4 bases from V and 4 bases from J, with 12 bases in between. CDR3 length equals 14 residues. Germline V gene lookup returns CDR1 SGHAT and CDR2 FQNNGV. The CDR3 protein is CASSSPKLADTQYF. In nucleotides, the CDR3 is TGTGCCAGCAGCTCGCCGAAACTAGCAGATACGCAGTATTTT.